These 11 T cell receptor beta chains came from one sample sequenced in a study of lymphopenia after photon versus proton radiotherapy. Clones were read by immunoSEQ multiplex PCR, and TCRdb kept only the in-frame ones, dropping some. Here the sample spans around 25,000 clones, 85% being singletons. Here the sequenced sample was peripheral blood, taken from a patient treated with photon-based radiotherapy. Receptors originate from a man between 60 and 70 years old with pancreatic cancer.

The rearrangement links TRBV7-2 to TRBJ1-2; tentative D call: TRBD1 (5 bases). Per germline, CDR1 SGHTA and CDR2 FQGNSA. With 5 bases removed from V and 5 bases from J, the gap between germline ends came to 15 bases. The length of the CDR3 is 14 residues. The CDR3 region is CASSLERREYGYTF. The CDR3 DNA follows: TGTGCCAGCAGCCTAGAGCGCAGGGAATATGGCTACACCTTC. The whole variable domain, remainder taken from reference TRBV7-2 and TRBJ1-2, is GAGVSQSPSNKVTEKGKDVELRCDPISGHTALYWYRQSLGQGLEFLIYFQGNSAPDKSGLPSDRFSAERTGGSVSTLTIQRTQQEDSAVYLCASSLERREYGYTFGSGTRLTVV.

This chain's CDR3 is CASGGRQTRPNTEAFF. In DNA form, the CDR3 reads TGTGCCAGCGGGGGTCGGCAGACGCGTCCGAACACTGAAGCTTTCTTT. V usage is TRBV2 and J usage is TRBJ1-1; possibly TRBD1 for D (5 bases). Trimming shortened V by 8 bases and J by 1 base, and 20 bases separated the two germline ends. Germline V gene lookup returns CDR1 SNHLY and CDR2 FYNNEI. The CDR3 runs 16 residues.

This rearrangement joins TRBV18 to TRBJ1-1, with D hard to call. The CDR3 is 15 amino acids. CDR1 is KGHSH, CDR2 LQKENI, per germline. V shed 2 bases and J shed 3 bases, with 13 bases lying between them. The CDR3 DNA reads as TGTGCCAGCTCACCAAGGCCTCCCCTGGACACTGAAGCTTTCTTT. Translated, it gives CASSPRPPLDTEAFF.

This rearrangement joins TRBV7-3 to TRBJ2-5, with D tentatively TRBD1 or TRBD2 (6 bases each). Between the trimmed V and J ends, which lost 5 bases and 5 bases, there was a span of 15 bases. The CDR3 sequence is 14 residues long. Germline CDR1 and CDR2: SGHTA and FQGTGA. The CDR3 DNA is TGTGCCAGCAGCCCCCGTAGGGGGGCGGAGACCCAGTACTTC. It specifies CASSPRRGAETQYF. Full variable domain (remainder filled in from reference TRBV7-3 and TRBJ2-5): GAGVSQTPSNKVTEKGKYVELRCDPISGHTALYWYRQSLGQGPEFLIYFQGTGAADDSGLPNDRFFAVRPEGSVSTLKIQRTERGDSAVYLCASSPRRGAETQYFGPGTRLLVL.

The chain carries TRBV11-1 and TRBJ2-5; 7 nucleotides align to TRBD1. V trimming: 5 bases; J trimming: 11 bases; junction bases outside the gene matches: 8. The length of the CDR3 is 12 residues. Germline lookup yields CDR1 SGHAT and CDR2 FQDESV (reference sequence). The DNA of the CDR3 is TGTGCCAGCAGCCCCGAGGGGGCTTGGCAGTACTTC. Its translation is CASSPEGAWQYF. Full variable domain (rest looked up from reference TRBV11-1 and TRBJ2-5): EAEVAQSPRYKITEKSQAVAFWCDPISGHATLYWYRQILGQGPELLVQFQDESVVDDSQLPKDRFSAERLKGVDSTLKIQPAELGDSAMYLCASSPEGAWQYFGPGTRLLVL.

This sequence joins TRBV10-3 and TRBJ1-1, with unresolved D. Looked up from germline, CDR1 is ENHRY and CDR2 is SYGVKD. With 2 bases removed from V and 1 base from J, the gap between germline ends came to 5 bases. The CDR3 loop spans 13 amino acids. The CDR3 bases are TGTGCCATCAGTGAGAGAGGGAACACTGAAGCTTTCTTT. It encodes CAISERGNTEAFF.

This chain connects TRBV18 to TRBJ2-7; tentatively, D is TRBD2 (5 bases). The V gene's germline CDR1 is KGHSH and CDR2 LQKENI. CDR3 length equals 14 residues. Trimming removed 6 bases from V and 0 bases from J, with 12 bases in between. CDR3 residues: CASSPRRSSYEQYF. The CDR3 DNA reads as TGTGCCAGCTCGCCGCGGAGGAGCTCCTACGAGCAGTACTTC.

This clone showed up just a few times. The rearrangement links TRBV11-1 to TRBJ1-6, with D hard to call. Germline CDR1 and CDR2: SGHAT and FQDESV (reference sequence). This CDR3 has 13 amino acids. Trimming removed 5 bases at V and 7 bases at J, with 9 bases between. The CDR3 protein is CASSHGRNSPLHF. The CDR3 nucleotides are TGTGCCAGCAGCCACGGACGGAATTCACCCCTCCACTTT. Full variable domain (missing parts from reference TRBV11-1 and TRBJ1-6): EAEVAQSPRYKITEKSQAVAFWCDPISGHATLYWYRQILGQGPELLVQFQDESVVDDSQLPKDRFSAERLKGVDSTLKIQPAELGDSAMYLCASSHGRNSPLHFGNGTRLTVT.

The chain links TRBV19 to TRBJ1-2; possible D gene TRBD1, 5 bases. Per germline, CDR1 LNHDA and CDR2 SQIVND (reference sequence). Trimming removed 3 bases at V and 4 bases at J, with 15 bases between. This CDR3 has 15 residues. The CDR3 region has the DNA TGTGCCAGTAGTATCGGGACGCGAACCCTCTATGGCTACACCTTC. It translates to CASSIGTRTLYGYTF.

The V and J genes are TRBV18 and TRBJ2-1; 12 positions agree with TRBD2. Germline trimming cut 3 bases from V and 3 bases from J; bases unmatched to any gene: 12. This CDR3 comprises 19 residues. From germline, CDR1 is KGHSH and CDR2 LQKENI. The CDR3 region is CASSPPGVTSGGLYNEQFF. As DNA, the CDR3 is TGTGCCAGCTCACCCCCCGGGGTGACTAGCGGGGGACTCTACAATGAGCAGTTCTTC.

CDR3 residues: CASSKWLTGGEQYF. For the CDR3, the DNA is TGTGCCAGCAGCAAATGGTTAACAGGGGGGGAGCAGTACTTC. The J gene is TRBJ2-7, the V gene TRBV11-2; 8 bases align to TRBD1. From germline, CDR1 is SGHAT and CDR2 FQNNGV. The CDR3 is 14 residues long. J was trimmed by 7 bases and V by 5 bases; bases with no gene match: 10. The full variable domain, with the rest looked up from reference TRBV11-2 and TRBJ2-7, is EAGVAQSPRYKIIEKRQSVAFWCNPISGHATLYWYQQILGQGPKLLIQFQNNGVVDDSQLPKDRFSAERLKGVDSTLKIQPAKLEDSAVYLCASSKWLTGGEQYFGPGTRLTVT.